These T cell receptor beta chains were read from a single sample in a study of patients and donors after allogeneic stem cell transplantation. TCRdb re-derived calls from the RT-PCR reads in MiXCR, one entry per CDR3 protein. Of approximately 150,000 distinct CDR3 sequences in the sample, approximately 40% were seen once. The sequenced sample consisted of blood, either unsorted or a sorted T cell fraction (not recorded which). The receptors originated from a human donor who was either an allogeneic HSCT recipient or a stem cell or donor lymphocyte infusion donor (not recorded which). It is not recorded whose cells these are; they may come from a transplant donor. Both conserved end residues are part of each CDR3. A D gene is named only where the DNA matches it firmly. Clone size is stated in some rows and not others, as once, few, many or a class when expanded.

d_gene	v_gene	abundance	j_gene	CDR3nt	CDR3aa
TRBD2	TRBV4-3	few	TRBJ2-2	TGCGCCAGCCGCCTGGGAGGGCGTAGCACCGGGGAGCTGTTTTTT	CASRLGGRSTGELFF
-	TRBV6-5	-	TRBJ1-4	TGTGCCAGCAGTTCCTTTTTCACGGGAAATGAAAAACTGTTTTTT	CASSSFFTGNEKLFF
-	TRBV12-3/TRBV12-4	-	TRBJ1-5	TGTGCCAGCAGTTTAGAGTATGGCAGGGGTGATTTGAATCAGCCCCAGCATTTT	CASSLEYGRGDLNQPQHF
TRBD1	TRBV7-8	-	TRBJ1-2	TGTGCCAGCAGCTTACACAGGGGGGATGGCTACACCTTC	CASSLHRGDGYTF
-	TRBV24-1	few	TRBJ1-2	TGTGCCACCAGTGACTCTGCTGGGGGGATGATCTATGGCTACACCTTC	CATSDSAGGMIYGYTF
-	TRBV20-1	many	TRBJ1-2	TGCAGTGCTAGAGATCTCCATGGCTACACCTTC	CSARDLHGYTF
TRBD1	TRBV27	-	TRBJ1-3	TGTGCCAGCAGTTCGGGACAGTCCTCTGGAAACACCATATATTTT	CASSSGQSSGNTIYF
-	TRBV5-1	few	TRBJ1-3	TGCGCCAGCAGCTTATTCGGAGACTCTGGAAACACCATATATTTT	CASSLFGDSGNTIYF
TRBD2	TRBV3-1	-	TRBJ2-3	TGTGCCAGCAGCCCAGCGGGGGTTAGCACAGATACGCAGTATTTT	CASSPAGVSTDTQYF
-	TRBV6-2/TRBV6-3	few	TRBJ2-7	TGTGCCAGCAGTCCCGGGACAACCACCTACGAGCAGTACTTC	CASSPGTTTYEQYF
-	TRBV4-2	-	TRBJ1-5	TGTGCCAGCAGCCAAGGGGTCCCCAGTCAGCCCCAGCATTTT	CASSQGVPSQPQHF
TRBD1	TRBV10-3	-	TRBJ1-3	TGTGCCATCAGTGAGTCGGGGACAGTTGGTGGAAACACCATATATTTT	CAISESGTVGGNTIYF
-	TRBV2	-	TRBJ2-4	TGTGCCAGCAGGGGGAGGAAGAACATTCAGTACTTC	CASRGRKNIQYF
TRBD1	TRBV29-1	-	TRBJ1-1	TGCAGCGTTACCAGTTGGGGACAGGGCACCACTGAAGCTTTCTTT	CSVTSWGQGTTEAFF
-	TRBV12-3/TRBV12-4	few	TRBJ1-1	TGTGCCAGCAGCTACAGGGTTGGAACTGAAGCTTTCTTT	CASSYRVGTEAFF
-	TRBV9	-	TRBJ1-5	TGTGCCAGCAGCCGAGACAGTTACAATCAGCCCCAGCATTTT	CASSRDSYNQPQHF
TRBD1	TRBV12-3/TRBV12-4	once	TRBJ1-5	TGTGCCAGCACTGACAGGGCGTCGGCTCAGCCCCAGCATTTT	CASTDRASAQPQHF
TRBD2	TRBV27	few	TRBJ2-1	TGTGCCAGCAGCCTCGAGCGGGGGCCCTACAATGAGCAGTTCTTC	CASSLERGPYNEQFF
-	TRBV20-1	few	TRBJ2-1	TGCAGTGCTAGAGGGGTGAACAATGAGCAGTTCTTC	CSARGVNNEQFF
TRBD1	TRBV7-2	few	TRBJ1-1	TGTGCCAGCAGCTACTCCGGGACAGGGGAAGCTTTCTTT	CASSYSGTGEAFF
-	TRBV20-1	once	TRBJ2-2	TGCAGTGCTAGAGGGCCAGGATGGAACACCGGGGAGCTGTTTTTT	CSARGPGWNTGELFF
-	TRBV5-1	-	TRBJ2-3	TGCGCCAGCAGCTTTGAGGGGGGGACAGATACGCAGTATTTT	CASSFEGGTDTQYF
-	TRBV20-1	few	TRBJ1-6	TGCAGTGCTAGGACAGCCGATAGCTCCTATAATTCACCCCTCCACTTT	CSARTADSSYNSPLHF
TRBD1	TRBV29-1	few	TRBJ1-2	TGCAGCGCAGGGACAGGGCCGCGGAATGGCTACACCTTC	CSAGTGPRNGYTF
TRBD1	TRBV4-3	few	TRBJ1-3	TGCGCCAGCAGCCAAGATGGCAGGGGGCCGGGAAACACCATATATTTT	CASSQDGRGPGNTIYF
-	TRBV2	few	TRBJ1-1	TGTGCCAGCAGTTCGGCAGCTGAAGCTTTCTTT	CASSSAAEAFF
TRBD2	TRBV9	-	TRBJ2-3	TGTGCCAGCAGCCCCCACGGGGGGATCACAGATACGCAGTATTTT	CASSPHGGITDTQYF
TRBD1	TRBV12-3/TRBV12-4	-	TRBJ1-5	TGTGCCAGCAGTTCTTTCACAGGGGGCAATCAGCCCCAGCATTTT	CASSSFTGGNQPQHF
TRBD1	TRBV12-3/TRBV12-4	few	TRBJ1-1	TGTGCCAGCAGTTTACTACAGGGGAAGTCTGAAGCTTTCTTT	CASSLLQGKSEAFF
-	TRBV3-1	-	TRBJ2-1	TGTGCCAGCACTCTAGAATCCCTCCCATCCAGTGAGCAGTTCTTC	CASTLESLPSSEQFF
-	TRBV5-1	many	TRBJ1-6	TGCGCCAGCAGCCCCGCCACCTCGGACTCACCCCTCCACTTT	CASSPATSDSPLHF
-	TRBV6-6	-	TRBJ2-5	TGTGCCAGCGTGGGGGTGGGCGAGACCCAGTACTTC	CASVGVGETQYF
TRBD1	TRBV10-3	-	TRBJ2-5	TGTGCCATCAGTGGCGCCGACAGGGAACAAGAGACCCAGTACTTC	CAISGADREQETQYF
-	TRBV27	few	TRBJ1-2	TGTGCCAGCAGACCCACACCTCCGGGGGGCTACACCTTC	CASRPTPPGGYTF
-	TRBV3-1	-	TRBJ1-2	TGTGCCAGCAGCCGTGGACGGGGGAGTAACTATGGCTACACCTTC	CASSRGRGSNYGYTF
TRBD2	TRBV12-3/TRBV12-4	-	TRBJ2-5	TGTGCCAGCAGTCCCAGGGAGGGAAGGCAAGAGACCCAGTACTTC	CASSPREGRQETQYF
-	TRBV6-5	-	TRBJ2-2	TGTGCCAGCAGTCCCCCAGGTCCCGGGGAGCTGTTTTTT	CASSPPGPGELFF